This T cell receptor beta chain was observed in a study of cytomegalovirus exposure and HLA in healthy donors. Study outcomes and limitations: Both high specificity and high sensitivity reportedly marked the classifier's diagnosis of cytomegalovirus status.

For this clone: Its target is unknown.

Primers for the PCR totalled 60 Vbeta and 13 Jbeta. The method was immunoSEQ multiplex PCR; TCRdb's version includes in-frame clones alone and lacks a portion of them. The profile shows fewer than 150,000 clones, roughly three quarters of them singletons. Germline values: CDR1 LGHNA, CDR2 YSLEER. V was shortened by 2 bases and J by 0 bases, with 11 bases between the two germline ends. This CDR3 contains 15 residues. The specimen was PBMCs. The J gene is TRBJ2-7, the V gene TRBV4-3; no reliable D call. The TCR sequence derives from a man aged 30-40 years in good health and CMV-seronegative. The CDR3 DNA follows: TGCGCCAGCAGCCAAAATAGACGGAGCTCCTACGAGCAGTACTTC. Amino acid sequence: CASSQNRRSSYEQYF.